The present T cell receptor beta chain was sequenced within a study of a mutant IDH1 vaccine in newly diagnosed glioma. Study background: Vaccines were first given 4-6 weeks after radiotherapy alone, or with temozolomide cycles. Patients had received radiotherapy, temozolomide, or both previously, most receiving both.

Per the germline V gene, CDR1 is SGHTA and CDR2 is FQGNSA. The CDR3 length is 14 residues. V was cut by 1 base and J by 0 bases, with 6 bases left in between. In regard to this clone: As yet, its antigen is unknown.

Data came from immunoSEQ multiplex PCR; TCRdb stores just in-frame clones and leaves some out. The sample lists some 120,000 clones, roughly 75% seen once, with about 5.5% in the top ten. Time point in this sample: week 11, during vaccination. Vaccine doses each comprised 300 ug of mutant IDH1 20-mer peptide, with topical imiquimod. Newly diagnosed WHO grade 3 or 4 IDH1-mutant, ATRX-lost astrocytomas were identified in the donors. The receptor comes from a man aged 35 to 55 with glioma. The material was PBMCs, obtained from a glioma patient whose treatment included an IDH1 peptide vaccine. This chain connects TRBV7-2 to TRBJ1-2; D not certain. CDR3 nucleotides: TGTGCCAGCAGCTTAGACCTGGCTAACTATGGCTACACCTTC. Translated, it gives CASSLDLANYGYTF.